One and the same sample provided the 8 T cell receptor beta chains below, sequenced in a study of T cell changes during pregnancy in multiple sclerosis. The repertoire was sequenced with immunoSEQ multiplex PCR; TCRdb's copy has only in-frame clones and lacks some. The sample shows around 130,000 clones, roughly 96% of them seen only once. This specimen was peripheral blood, taken after pregnancy. These receptors came from a female donor with multiple sclerosis, enrolled in a pregnancy study.

The chain joins TRBV28 to TRBJ1-5, with 9 nucleotides matching TRBD1. The germline gives CDR1 MDHEN, CDR2 SYDVKM. The CDR3 totals 14 residues. J gave up 4 bases and V 6 bases, and 4 bases lay outside the gene matches. The chain's CDR3 is CASRGDRENQPQHF. CDR3 sequence (DNA): TGTGCCAGCAGAGGGGACAGGGAGAATCAGCCCCAGCATTTT.

The chain joins TRBV28 to TRBJ2-1; 14 bases are shared with TRBD2. The trim removed 10 bases at V and 8 bases at J, leaving 13 bases unmatched. Germline lookup yields CDR1 MDHEN and CDR2 SYDVKM. The CDR3 covers 16 residues. The CDR3: CATTLTGLAGVDEQFF. CDR3 DNA sequence: TGTGCCACCACACTAACGGGACTAGCGGGAGTCGATGAGCAGTTCTTC.

This chain links TRBV30 with TRBJ1-1, with D possibly being TRBD1 (6 bases). Germline V gene lookup returns CDR1 GTSNPN and CDR2 SVGIG (reference sequence). V was clipped by 3 bases and J by 0 bases, with 8 bases between them. CDR3 length: 13 residues. CDR3: CAWRYRVNTEAFF. The CDR3, as DNA: TGTGCCTGGAGGTACAGGGTGAACACTGAAGCTTTCTTT. Complete variable domain (other parts from reference TRBV30 and TRBJ1-1): SQTIHQWPATLVQPVGSPLSLECTVEGTSNPNLYWYRQAAGRGLQLLFYSVGIGQISSEVPQNLSASRPQDRQFILSSKKLLLSDSGFYLCAWRYRVNTEAFFGQGTRLTVV.

This chain joins TRBV5-6 and TRBJ2-5, with D possibly matching TRBD2 (7 bases). V lost 2 bases to trimming and J lost 5 bases, with 19 bases between them. Looked up from germline, CDR1 is SGHDT and CDR2 is YYEEEE. This CDR3 comprises 16 residues. For the CDR3, the DNA is TGTGCCAGCAGCTTATACCCTTTGCGGGGGCGGGAGACCCAGTACTTC. Its protein is CASSLYPLRGRETQYF.

V gene TRBV9 combines with J gene TRBJ2-1; 8 bases fit TRBD2. V was clipped by 0 bases and J by 7 bases; unmatched bases: 9. This CDR3 region has 16 residues. The germline V gene has CDR1 SGDLS and CDR2 YYNGEE. CDR3 nucleotide sequence: TGTGCCAGCAGCGTAGGGGCCAGCGGGAGAACTAATGAGCAGTTCTTC. Its translation is CASSVGASGRTNEQFF.

The chain employs TRBV6-1 and TRBJ1-4, with a tentative D call TRBD1 (6 bases). This CDR3 contains 15 residues. CDR1 and CDR2 (germline): MNHNS, SASEGT. The germline V and J ends were trimmed by 6 bases and 7 bases, with 18 bases remaining between them. CDR3 amino acids: CASSVGTLLGEKLFF. CDR3 coding DNA: TGTGCCAGCAGCGTAGGGACACTCCTTGGTGAAAAACTGTTTTTT.

The V and J genes are TRBV27 and TRBJ2-7, with a weak D call TRBD1 (5 bases). V lost 4 bases, J lost 2 bases, and 6 bases lay in between. CDR3 length: 12 residues. Germline values: CDR1 MNHEY, CDR2 SMNVEV (reference sequence). The CDR3 sequence is CASSSGPYEQYF. The CDR3, as DNA: TGTGCCAGCAGTTCAGGGCCCTACGAGCAGTACTTC.

The rearrangement links TRBV9 to TRBJ2-3; D is unresolved. CDR1 is SGDLS, CDR2 YYNGEE, per germline. The CDR3 runs to 13 residues. Trimming shortened V by 0 bases and J by 4 bases, and 6 bases separated the two germline ends. The CDR3 DNA reads TGTGCCAGCAGCGTAGGAACGGCAGATACGCAGTATTTT. Protein: CASSVGTADTQYF.